What follows are 2 T cell receptor beta chains derived from one specimen sequenced in a study of blood T cells in healthy people across ages. A second roughly 7 to 11 cycle PCR used barcoded and J-beta primers. TCRdb redid the calling of the 5' RACE reads with MiXCR, one entry per CDR3 protein. The repertoire holds over 1,500,000 distinct CDR3 sequences, with roughly two fifths as singletons. The sample taken for sequencing was blood. These receptors were obtained from a human donor in good health.

This clonotype turned up a few times. The genes are TRBV7-9 and TRBJ1-4; possible D gene TRBD1, 5 bases. Trimming stripped 5 bases from V and 4 bases from J, with 17 bases between. CDR3 size: 16 residues. Germline CDR1 SEHNR, CDR2 FQNEAQ (reference sequence). The CDR3 is CASSPMRGNVNEKLFF. The CDR3 DNA reads as TGTGCCAGCAGCCCCATGCGGGGGAATGTTAATGAAAAACTGTTTTTT.

This clonotype was seen more than once but under ten times. At one of its ends the junction is not consistent with the germline gene, which may arise from a read error. Here the CDR3 DNA reads TGTGCTAGCAGCATCGGGGGGGCGAGACAAGAGACCCGGTACTTC. This translates into CASSIGGARQETRYF. This chain uses TRBV7-7 with TRBJ2-5, with 8 bases identical to TRBD2. CDR1 is SSHAT and CDR2 is FNYEAQ in the germline V gene (reference sequence). This CDR3 has 15 amino acids.